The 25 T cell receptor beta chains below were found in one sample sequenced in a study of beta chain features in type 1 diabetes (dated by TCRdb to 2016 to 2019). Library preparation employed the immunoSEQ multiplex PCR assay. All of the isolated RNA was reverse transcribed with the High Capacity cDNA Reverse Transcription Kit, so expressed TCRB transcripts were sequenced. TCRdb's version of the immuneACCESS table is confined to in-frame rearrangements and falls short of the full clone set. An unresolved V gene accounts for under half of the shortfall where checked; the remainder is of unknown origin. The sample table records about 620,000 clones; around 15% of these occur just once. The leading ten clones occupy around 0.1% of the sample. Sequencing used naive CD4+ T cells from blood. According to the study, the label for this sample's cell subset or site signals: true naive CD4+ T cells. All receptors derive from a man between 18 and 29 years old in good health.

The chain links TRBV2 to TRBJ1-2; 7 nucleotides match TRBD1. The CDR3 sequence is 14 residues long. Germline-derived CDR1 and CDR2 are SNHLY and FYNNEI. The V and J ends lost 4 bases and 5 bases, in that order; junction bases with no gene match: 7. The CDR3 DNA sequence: TGTGCCAGCAGTGGAAACAGGGGCGGTTATGGCTACACCTTC. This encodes CASSGNRGGYGYTF.

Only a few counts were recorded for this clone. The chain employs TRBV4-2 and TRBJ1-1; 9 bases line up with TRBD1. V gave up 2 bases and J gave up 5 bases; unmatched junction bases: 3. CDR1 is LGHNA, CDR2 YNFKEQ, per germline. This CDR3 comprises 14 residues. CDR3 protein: CASSQPTGGTEAFF. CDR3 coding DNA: TGTGCCAGCAGCCAACCGACAGGGGGAACTGAAGCTTTCTTT.

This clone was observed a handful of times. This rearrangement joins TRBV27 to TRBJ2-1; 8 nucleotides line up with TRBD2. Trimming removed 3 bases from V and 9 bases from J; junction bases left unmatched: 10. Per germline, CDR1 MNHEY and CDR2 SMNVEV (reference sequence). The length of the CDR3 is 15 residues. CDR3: CASSFLAGRVIEQFF. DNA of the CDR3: TGTGCCAGCAGTTTCCTAGCGGGTCGGGTAATTGAGCAGTTCTTC.

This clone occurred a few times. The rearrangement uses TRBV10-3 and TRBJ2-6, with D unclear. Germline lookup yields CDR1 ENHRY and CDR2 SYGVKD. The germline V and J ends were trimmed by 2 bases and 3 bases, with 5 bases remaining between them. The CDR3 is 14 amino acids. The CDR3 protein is CAISENYGANVLTF. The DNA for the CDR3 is TGTGCCATCAGTGAGAATTATGGGGCCAACGTCCTGACTTTC.

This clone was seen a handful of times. The CDR3 loop reads CASSSTPGGRTDTQYF. CDR3 nucleotide sequence: TGTGCCAGCAGCTCTACTCCCGGGGGGAGGACAGATACGCAGTATTTT. This chain uses TRBV9 with TRBJ2-3, with TRBD2 identical over 7 bases. V lost 4 bases, J lost 3 bases, and 11 bases stayed unmatched. Germline V gene data show CDR1 as SGDLS and CDR2 as YYNGEE. The CDR3 extends over 16 amino acids.

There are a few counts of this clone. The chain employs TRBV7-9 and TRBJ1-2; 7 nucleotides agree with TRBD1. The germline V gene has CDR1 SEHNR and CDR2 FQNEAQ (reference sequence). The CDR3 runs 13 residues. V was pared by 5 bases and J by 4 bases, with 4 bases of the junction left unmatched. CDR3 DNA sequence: TGTGCCAGCAGCACCGGGACAGTCTATGGCTACACCTTC. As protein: CASSTGTVYGYTF.

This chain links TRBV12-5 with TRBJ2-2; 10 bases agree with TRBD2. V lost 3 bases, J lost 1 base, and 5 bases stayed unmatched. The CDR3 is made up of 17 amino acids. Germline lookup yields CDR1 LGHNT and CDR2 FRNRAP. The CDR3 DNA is TGTGCTAGTGGTTTCCGATTAGCGGGGGGGAACACCGGGGAGCTGTTTTTT. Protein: CASGFRLAGGNTGELFF.

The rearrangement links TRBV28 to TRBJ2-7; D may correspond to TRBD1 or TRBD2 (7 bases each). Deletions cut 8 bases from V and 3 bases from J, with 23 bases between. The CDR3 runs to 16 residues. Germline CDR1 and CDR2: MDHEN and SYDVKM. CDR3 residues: CASPKSGSGGDYEQYF. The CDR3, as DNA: TGTGCCAGCCCTAAGAGCGGTTCAGGGGGGGACTACGAGCAGTACTTC. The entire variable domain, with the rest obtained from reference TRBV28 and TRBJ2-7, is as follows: DVKVTQSSRYLVKRTGEKVFLECVQDMDHENMFWYRQDPGLGLRLIYFSYDVKMKEKGDIPEGYSVSREKKERFSLILESASTNQTSMYLCASPKSGSGGDYEQYFGPGTRLTVT.

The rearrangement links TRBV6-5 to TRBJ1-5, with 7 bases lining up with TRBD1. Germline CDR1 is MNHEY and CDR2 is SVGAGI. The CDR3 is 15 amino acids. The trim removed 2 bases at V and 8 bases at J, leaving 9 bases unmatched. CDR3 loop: CASSYRQGGVEPQHF. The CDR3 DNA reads TGTGCCAGCAGTTACAGACAGGGTGGTGTGGAGCCCCAGCATTTT.

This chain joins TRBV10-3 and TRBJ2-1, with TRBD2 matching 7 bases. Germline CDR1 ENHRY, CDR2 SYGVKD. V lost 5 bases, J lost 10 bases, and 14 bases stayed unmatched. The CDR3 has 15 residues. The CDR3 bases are TGTGCCATCAGTACCCTTAAAGGACTAGAAGGCGAGCAGTTCTTC. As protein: CAISTLKGLEGEQFF.

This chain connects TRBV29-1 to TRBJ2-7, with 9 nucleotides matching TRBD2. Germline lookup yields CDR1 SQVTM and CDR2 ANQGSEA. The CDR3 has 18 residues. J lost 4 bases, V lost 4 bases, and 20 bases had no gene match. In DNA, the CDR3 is TGCAGCGTTGCCAGGGAGCAGGGCGATAGCGGGAGTGGGTACGAGCAGTACTTC. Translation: CSVAREQGDSGSGYEQYF.

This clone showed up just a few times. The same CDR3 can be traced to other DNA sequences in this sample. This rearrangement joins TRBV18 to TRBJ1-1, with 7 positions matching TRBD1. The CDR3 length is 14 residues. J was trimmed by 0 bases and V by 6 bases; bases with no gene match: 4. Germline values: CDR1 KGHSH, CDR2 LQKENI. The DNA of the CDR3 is TGTGCCAGCTCCAGGGACAGAGTGAACACTGAAGCTTTCTTT. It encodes CASSRDRVNTEAFF.

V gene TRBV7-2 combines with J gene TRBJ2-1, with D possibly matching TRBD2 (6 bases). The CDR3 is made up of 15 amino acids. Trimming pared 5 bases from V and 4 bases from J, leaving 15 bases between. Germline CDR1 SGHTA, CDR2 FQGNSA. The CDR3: CASSQTWGVYNEQFF. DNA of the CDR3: TGTGCCAGCAGCCAGACCTGGGGGGTGTACAATGAGCAGTTCTTC.

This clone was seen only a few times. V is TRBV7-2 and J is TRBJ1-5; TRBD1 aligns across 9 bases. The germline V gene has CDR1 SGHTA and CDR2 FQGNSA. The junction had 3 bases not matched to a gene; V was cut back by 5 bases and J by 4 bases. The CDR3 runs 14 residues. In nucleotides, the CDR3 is TGTGCCAGCAGCACGGGACAGGGTAATCAGCCCCAGCATTTT. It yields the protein CASSTGQGNQPQHF.

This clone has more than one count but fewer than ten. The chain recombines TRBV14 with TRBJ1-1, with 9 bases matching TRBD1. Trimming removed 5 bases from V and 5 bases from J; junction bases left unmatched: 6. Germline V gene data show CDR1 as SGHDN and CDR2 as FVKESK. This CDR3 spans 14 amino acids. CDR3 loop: CASSAPTGGTEAFF. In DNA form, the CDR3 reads TGTGCCAGCAGCGCTCCGACAGGGGGAACTGAAGCTTTCTTT.

The DNA for the CDR3 is TGCGCCAGCAGCCCCAACAAGCAGGGACCCGGGGAGCTGTTTTTT. Protein product: CASSPNKQGPGELFF. This chain links TRBV4-3 with TRBJ2-2; D is perhaps TRBD1 or TRBD2 (5 bases each). With 4 bases removed from V and 6 bases from J, the gap between germline ends came to 15 bases. Germline values: CDR1 LGHNA, CDR2 YSLEER. The CDR3 sequence is 15 residues long.

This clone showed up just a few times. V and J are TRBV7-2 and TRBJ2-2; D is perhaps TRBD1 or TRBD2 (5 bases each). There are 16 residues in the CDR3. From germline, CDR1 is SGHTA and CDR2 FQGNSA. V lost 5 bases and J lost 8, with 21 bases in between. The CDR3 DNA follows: TGTGCCAGCAGCCTAACCCGGGACGGTCGACGGGGGGAGCTGTTTTTT. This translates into CASSLTRDGRRGELFF.

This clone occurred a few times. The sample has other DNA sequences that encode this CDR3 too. CDR3 sequence (DNA): TGCAGCGGGACAGACTCCTACGAGCAGTACTTC. Encoded protein: CSGTDSYEQYF. V gene TRBV20-1 combines with J gene TRBJ2-7; 7 bases are a match to TRBD1. The CDR3 sequence is 11 residues long. CDR1 is DFQATT, CDR2 SNEGSKA, per germline (reference sequence).

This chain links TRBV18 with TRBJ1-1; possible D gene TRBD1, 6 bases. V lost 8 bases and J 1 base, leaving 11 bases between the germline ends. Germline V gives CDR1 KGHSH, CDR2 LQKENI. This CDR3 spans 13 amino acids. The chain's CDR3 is CASREGENTEAFF. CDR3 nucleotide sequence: TGTGCCAGCCGCGAGGGGGAGAACACTGAAGCTTTCTTT.

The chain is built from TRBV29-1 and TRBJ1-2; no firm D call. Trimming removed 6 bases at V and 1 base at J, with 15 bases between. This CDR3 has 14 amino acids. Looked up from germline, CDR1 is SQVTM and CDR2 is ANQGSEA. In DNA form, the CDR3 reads TGCAGCGTCGGGTCCCGTGCCAGTAACTATGGCTACACCTTC. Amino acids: CSVGSRASNYGYTF.

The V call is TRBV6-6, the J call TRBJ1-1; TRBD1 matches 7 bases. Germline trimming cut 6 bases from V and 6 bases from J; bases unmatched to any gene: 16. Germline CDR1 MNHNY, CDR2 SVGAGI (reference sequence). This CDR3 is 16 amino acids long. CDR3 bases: TGTGCCAGCAGAATTACGCTGCCAAGACAGGGATCTGAAGCTTTCTTT. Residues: CASRITLPRQGSEAFF.

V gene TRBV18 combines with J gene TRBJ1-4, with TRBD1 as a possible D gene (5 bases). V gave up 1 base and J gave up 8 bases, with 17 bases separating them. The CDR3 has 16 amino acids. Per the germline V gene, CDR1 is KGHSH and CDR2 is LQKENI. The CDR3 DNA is TGTGCCAGCTCACCACGGGATCCCAGGGACGGCGAAAAACTGTTTTTT. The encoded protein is CASSPRDPRDGEKLFF.

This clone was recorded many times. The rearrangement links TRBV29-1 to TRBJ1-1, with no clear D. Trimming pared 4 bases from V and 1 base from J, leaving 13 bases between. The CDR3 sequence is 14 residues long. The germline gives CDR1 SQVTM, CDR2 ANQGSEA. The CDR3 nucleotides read TGCAGCGTTGCCCTGTACCTTACGAACACTGAAGCTTTCTTT. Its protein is CSVALYLTNTEAFF.

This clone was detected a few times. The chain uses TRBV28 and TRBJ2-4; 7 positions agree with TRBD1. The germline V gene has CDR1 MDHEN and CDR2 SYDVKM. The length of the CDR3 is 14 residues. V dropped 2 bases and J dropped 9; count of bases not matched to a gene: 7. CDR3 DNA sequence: TGTGCCAGCAGTTTACGGCCAGGGGGAAGCATTCAGTACTTC. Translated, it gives CASSLRPGGSIQYF.

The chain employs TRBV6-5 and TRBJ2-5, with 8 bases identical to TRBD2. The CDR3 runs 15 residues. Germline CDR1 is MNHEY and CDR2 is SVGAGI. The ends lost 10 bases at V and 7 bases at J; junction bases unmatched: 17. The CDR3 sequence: CATSPGTGLAGTQYF. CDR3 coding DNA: TGTGCCACTTCCCCCGGTACAGGGCTAGCGGGGACCCAGTACTTC.